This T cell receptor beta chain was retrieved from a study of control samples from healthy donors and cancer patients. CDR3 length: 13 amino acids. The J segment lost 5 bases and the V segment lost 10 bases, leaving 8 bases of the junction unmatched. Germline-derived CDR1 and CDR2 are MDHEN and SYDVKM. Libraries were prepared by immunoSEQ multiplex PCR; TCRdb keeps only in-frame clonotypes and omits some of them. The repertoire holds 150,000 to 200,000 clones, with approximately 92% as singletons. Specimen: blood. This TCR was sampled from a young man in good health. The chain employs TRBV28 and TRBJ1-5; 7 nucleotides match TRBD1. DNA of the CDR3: TGTGCCACCGAAGGGACAGCCTATCAGCCCCAGCATTTT. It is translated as CATEGTAYQPQHF.